This is a list of T cell receptor beta chains from one sample in a study of early stage breast cancer tumors. Measured with immunoSEQ multiplex PCR; TCRdb has only the in-frame clones, and not every one. The data contain 45,000 to 50,000 clones, 83% of them singletons. Source material: blood. The receptors here all came from a person aged 45-65 years with breast cancer. The CDR3 runs from the conserved cysteine through the conserved F or W. The D gene is left open where the match is weak. The listing skips clone size in some rows; elsewhere it reads once, few, many or a size class.

j_call,v_call,d_call,clone_size,cdr3_nt,cdr3_aa
TRBJ2-5,TRBV5-1,NA,NA,TGCGCCAGCAGCTTAGGCAGGAGCCAAGAGACCCAGTACTTC,CASSLGRSQETQYF
TRBJ1-4,TRBV30,NA,NA,TGTGCCTGGAGTCCGATGAGTGAGGAAAAACTGTTTTTT,CAWSPMSEEKLFF
TRBJ1-6,TRBV7-2,NA,NA,TGTGCCAGCAGCCGCGTCGGGGTAGTCCGCGATTCACCCCTCCACTTT,CASSRVGVVRDSPLHF
TRBJ2-7,TRBV6-5,TRBD1,NA,TGTGCCAGCAGAGGACAGGCTCGGGGCGAGCAGTACTTC,CASRGQARGEQYF
TRBJ2-7,TRBV6-1,TRBD2,NA,TGTGCCAGCAGTGGAATACTTAATTCGGGGAGGGATCTTCGATACTTC,CASSGILNSGRDLRYF
TRBJ1-4,TRBV19,NA,NA,TGTGCCAGTCGCCTTACCGGGACCGATACAACTAATGAAAAACTGTTTTTT,CASRLTGTDTTNEKLFF
TRBJ2-4,TRBV5-1,TRBD1,NA,TGCGCCAGCAGAACCCATTCCGGGGACAGCATTCAGTACTTC,CASRTHSGDSIQYF
TRBJ1-3,TRBV7-8,NA,NA,TGTGCCAGCAGCTTAGTTTCGGCAGGGACAGGAAACACCATATATTTT,CASSLVSAGTGNTIYF
TRBJ2-6,TRBV25-1,NA,NA,TGTGCCAGCAGTGAAATTGCTATCTCTGGGGCCAACGTCCTGACTTTC,CASSEIAISGANVLTF
TRBJ1-3,TRBV7-9,TRBD1,few,TGTGCCAGCAGCCCCCTGCCGGGACAGAACTCTGGAAACACCATATATTTT,CASSPLPGQNSGNTIYF
TRBJ2-7,TRBV10-3,NA,NA,TGTGCCATCAGTGAGGGAGGGACAGCTAGCTCCTACGAGCAGTACTTC,CAISEGGTASSYEQYF
TRBJ1-1,TRBV27,TRBD1,once,TGTGCCAGCAGTTTAACAGTAGGGGCAGGGGGCCGATTCACTGAAGCTTTCTTT,CASSLTVGAGGRFTEAFF
TRBJ2-3,TRBV10-2,TRBD2,NA,TGCGCCAGCAGTTCCCTGGGGGGGAGTGGCACAGATACGCAGTATTTT,CASSSLGGSGTDTQYF
TRBJ2-5,TRBV11-2,NA,NA,TGTGCCAGCAGCTTAAAGCAGATCCAAGAGACCCAGTACTTC,CASSLKQIQETQYF